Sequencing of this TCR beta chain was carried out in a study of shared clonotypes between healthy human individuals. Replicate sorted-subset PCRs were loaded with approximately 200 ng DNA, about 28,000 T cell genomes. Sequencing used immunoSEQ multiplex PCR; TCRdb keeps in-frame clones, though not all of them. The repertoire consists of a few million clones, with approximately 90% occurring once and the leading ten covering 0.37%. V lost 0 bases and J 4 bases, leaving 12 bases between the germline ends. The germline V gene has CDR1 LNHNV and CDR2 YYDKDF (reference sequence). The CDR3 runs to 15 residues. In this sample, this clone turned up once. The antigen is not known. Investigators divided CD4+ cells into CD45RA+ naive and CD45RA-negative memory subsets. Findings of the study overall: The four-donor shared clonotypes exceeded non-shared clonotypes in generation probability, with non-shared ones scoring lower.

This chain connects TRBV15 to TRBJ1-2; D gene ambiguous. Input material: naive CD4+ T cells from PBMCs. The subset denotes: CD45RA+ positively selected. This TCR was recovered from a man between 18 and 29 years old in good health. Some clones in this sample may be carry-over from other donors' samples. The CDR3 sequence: CATSRDGTAAYGYTF. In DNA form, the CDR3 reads TGTGCCACCAGCAGAGATGGTACGGCGGCCTATGGCTACACCTTC. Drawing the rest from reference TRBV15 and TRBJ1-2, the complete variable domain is DAMVIQNPRYQVTQFGKPVTLSCSQTLNHNVMYWYQQKSSQAPKLLFHYYDKDFNNEADTPDNFQSRRPNTSFCFLDIRSPGLGDTAMYLCATSRDGTAAYGYTFGSGTRLTVV.